This T cell receptor beta chain originates from a study of blood T cell repertoires in COVID-19. Study background: Whether acute or convalescent, the COVID-19 samples came from the United States, Italy and Spain. PBMCs, B-cell-depleted T cells, or T cells provided the cDNA or gDNA that made up the material.

The CDR3 is 19 amino acids. Germline CDR1 and CDR2: SGDLS and YYNGEE. V gave up 1 base and J gave up 2 bases; unmatched junction bases: 10. As processed by the authors: Estimates of nucleated cell counts were drawn from the amplification of reference gene primers. Assay: immunoSEQ multiplex PCR; the TCRdb copy retains only in-frame clones and omits some. Clonal size and the V and J genes are those of that table, whereas D and trimming came from the DNA. The sample yields roughly 200,000 clones, approximately 84% seen once. The chain combines TRBV9 with TRBJ2-1; 12 bases agree with TRBD2. The sequenced sample was peripheral blood. The origin of this receptor is a man of 80 years or more with acute or convalescent COVID-19. The CDR3 region has the DNA TGTGCCAGCAGCGTAAGGGTGACTAGCGGGAGTCCCGCCTACAATGAGCAGTTCTTC. Translation: CASSVRVTSGSPAYNEQFF. Filled out from reference TRBV9 and TRBJ2-1, the complete variable domain reads DSGVTQTPKHLITATGQRVTLRCSPRSGDLSVYWYQQSLDQGLQFLIQYYNGEERAKGNILERFSAQQFPDLHSELNLSSLELGDSALYFCASSVRVTSGSPAYNEQFFGPGTRLTVL.